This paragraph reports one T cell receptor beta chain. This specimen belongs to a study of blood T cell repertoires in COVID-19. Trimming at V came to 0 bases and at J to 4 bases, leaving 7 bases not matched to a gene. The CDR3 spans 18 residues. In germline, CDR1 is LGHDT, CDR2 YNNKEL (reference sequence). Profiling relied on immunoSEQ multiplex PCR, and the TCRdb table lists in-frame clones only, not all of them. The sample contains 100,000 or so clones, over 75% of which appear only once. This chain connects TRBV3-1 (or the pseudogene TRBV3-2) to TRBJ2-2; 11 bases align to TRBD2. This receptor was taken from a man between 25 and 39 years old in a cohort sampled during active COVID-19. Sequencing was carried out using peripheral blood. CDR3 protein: CASSQEVSGGAGTGELFF. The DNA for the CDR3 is TGTGCCAGCAGCCAAGAGGTTAGCGGGGGGGCCGGCACCGGGGAGCTGTTTTTT.